This T cell receptor (beta chain) was recovered during a study of beta chain features in type 1 diabetes. About the research overall: Across the samples, 90 million to 120 million sorted cells were examined in total.

Isolated RNA was reverse transcribed in full, so expressed TCRB transcripts were sequenced. The protocol was immunoSEQ multiplex PCR, while the TCRdb copy is restricted to in-frame clones and leaves out a portion. Here the sample spans 300,000 to 400,000 clones, 8.5% to 10% being singletons. Note on this clone: Antigen unknown. Other DNA sequences in this specimen translate into the identical CDR3.

CD45RO/CCR7/CD25/CD127/CD95/CD27 separated CD4+ naive, central memory, regulatory and stem cell-like memory cells by sorting. The V gene end was trimmed by 0 bases and the J gene end by 2 bases; junction bases not matched to a gene: 3. The CDR3 has 15 residues. The V gene's germline CDR1 is LGHNA and CDR2 YSLEER. General study results and limits: Patients' naive, central memory and regulatory TCRB repertoires appeared more alike than those of healthy donors. Shorter TCRB CDR3s, moderately but significantly so, marked every one of the four CD4+ subsets in Type 1 diabetes patients.

The sequenced material came from central memory CD4+ T cells from blood. This receptor was obtained from a man aged 30 to 39 with type 1 diabetes. The V call is TRBV4-3, the J call TRBJ2-7; TRBD1 matches at 8 bases. CDR3 protein: CASSQDLQGAYEQYF. Written as DNA, the CDR3 is TGCGCCAGCAGCCAAGACCTACAGGGGGCCTACGAGCAGTACTTC.